Each of the 13 T cell receptor beta chains below was sequenced from the same sample in a study of blood T cell repertoires in COVID-19. Assay: immunoSEQ multiplex PCR; the TCRdb copy retains only in-frame clones and omits some. The table records approximately 210,000 clones, approximately 90% of them present only once. The sample taken for sequencing was PBMCs or T cells enriched from blood (not recorded which). The receptors here all came from a woman aged 25 to 39 who had recovered from COVID-19.

The gene calls are TRBV27 and TRBJ1-2; TRBD1 agrees at 9 bases. The CDR3 has 15 residues. V dropped 6 bases and J dropped 1; count of bases not matched to a gene: 6. Germline V CDR1 and CDR2: MNHEY, SMNVEV (reference sequence). The CDR3 loop is CASRGDRAINYGYTF. CDR3 in DNA: TGTGCCAGCAGGGGGGACAGGGCGATTAACTATGGCTACACCTTC.

This chain connects TRBV7-3 to TRBJ2-1; perhaps TRBD2 as D (6 bases). In germline, CDR1 is SGHTA, CDR2 FQGTGA. The CDR3 length is 14 residues. The V gene lost 1 base and the J gene lost 4 bases, with 8 bases spanning the gap. CDR3 residues: CASSLSGEYNEQFF. The CDR3 nucleotides are TGTGCCAGCAGCTTAAGCGGGGAATACAATGAGCAGTTCTTC.

This chain connects TRBV25-1 to TRBJ1-3; 10 bases align to TRBD1. The CDR3 totals 16 residues. The trim removed 4 bases at V and 2 bases at J, leaving 5 bases unmatched. CDR1 is MGHDK and CDR2 is SYGVNS in the germline V gene. Here the CDR3 reads CASSVYGTGAGNTIYF. CDR3 nucleotide sequence: TGTGCCAGCAGTGTTTACGGGACAGGGGCTGGAAACACCATATATTTT.

The rearrangement links TRBV29-1 to TRBJ2-3; D call uncertain. The CDR3 has 12 residues. V was clipped by 6 bases and J by 3 bases, with 10 bases between them. Germline V lookup: CDR1 SQVTM, CDR2 ANQGSEA. The CDR3 loop reads CSVEQKTDTQYF. The DNA of the CDR3 is TGCAGCGTCGAACAGAAAACAGATACGCAGTATTTT.

The J gene is TRBJ1-5, the V gene TRBV6-6; possible D gene TRBD1, 5 bases. With 8 bases removed from V and 0 bases from J, the gap between germline ends came to 11 bases. Germline V CDR1 and CDR2: MNHNY, SVGAGI (reference sequence). CDR3 length: 14 amino acids. The CDR3 reads CASVDTDSNQPQHF. The CDR3 DNA sequence: TGTGCCAGCGTGGACACCGATAGCAATCAGCCCCAGCATTTT.

The V and J genes are TRBV5-1 and TRBJ2-7; D possibly corresponds to TRBD2 (6 bases). The CDR3 length is 15 residues. The germline V and J ends were trimmed by 0 bases and 5 bases, with 15 bases remaining between them. The germline CDR1 and CDR2 sequences are SGHRS and YFSETQ. The CDR3 region is CASSLVRGSANEQYF. The CDR3 DNA is TGCGCCAGCAGCTTGGTTCGGGGGTCAGCCAACGAGCAGTACTTC.

The chain links TRBV9 to TRBJ1-1; 7 bases fit TRBD1. In germline, CDR1 is SGDLS, CDR2 YYNGEE. The CDR3 spans 15 residues. Trimming took 3 bases from V and 0 from J; bases not matched to a gene: 5. The CDR3 DNA reads as TGTGCCAGCAGCGACAGGGGAAAGGTGAACACTGAAGCTTTCTTT. Amino acid sequence: CASSDRGKVNTEAFF.

The chain joins TRBV4-3 to TRBJ1-5; 7 bases fit TRBD1. Germline CDR1 reads LGHNA; CDR2 reads YSLEER. The V segment lost 3 bases and the J segment 3 bases; nucleotides outside the gene matches: 5. The CDR3 consists of 15 residues. The CDR3 DNA reads as TGCGCCAGCAGCCAGCGACAGGGAGACAATCAGCCCCAGCATTTT. It codes for CASSQRQGDNQPQHF.

V is TRBV18 and J is TRBJ1-1, with TRBD1 matching over 7 bases. J was trimmed by 8 bases and V by 2 bases; bases with no gene match: 23. This CDR3 is 19 amino acids long. Germline V gives CDR1 KGHSH, CDR2 LQKENI. The CDR3 DNA reads TGTGCCAGCTCACCAGATTCGGCTGGACAGGTCCGTGGGTCAGCCGAAGCTTTCTTT. It codes for CASSPDSAGQVRGSAEAFF.

The genes are TRBV2 and TRBJ1-2; the match to TRBD1 covers 12 bases. The CDR3 loop spans 12 amino acids. V dropped 6 bases and J dropped 8; count of bases not matched to a gene: 1. Germline CDR1 and CDR2: SNHLY and FYNNEI. The CDR3 DNA reads as TGTGCCAGCAGCGGGACAGGGGGCGGCTACACCTTC. Its protein product is CASSGTGGGYTF.

The V call is TRBV6-2 or TRBV6-3, the J call TRBJ2-1, with 10 bases that match TRBD2. The CDR3 totals 16 residues. J gave up 8 bases and V 4 bases, and 11 bases lay outside the gene matches. Germline CDR1 is MNHEY and CDR2 is SVGEGT. In nucleotides, the CDR3 is TGTGCCAGCAGTTTCCGCCCGGGACTAGCGTTCGATGAGCAGTTCTTC. The encoded protein is CASSFRPGLAFDEQFF.

The chain uses TRBV28 and TRBJ2-3; tentatively, D is TRBD2 (6 bases). V dropped 5 bases and J dropped 6 bases, with 15 bases sitting between them. This CDR3 has 14 amino acids. Germline lookup yields CDR1 MDHEN and CDR2 SYDVKM. The CDR3 region has the DNA TGTGCCAGCAGTCTAGGGACTTCGGGGGATACGCAGTATTTT. Protein: CASSLGTSGDTQYF.

Remarks on this clone: This same CDR3 is encoded by further DNA sequences in the sample. The V and J genes are TRBV12-3 or TRBV12-4 and TRBJ2-5; D is possibly TRBD1 (6 bases). This CDR3 has 13 amino acids. Trimming stripped 3 bases from V and 3 bases from J, with 8 bases between. In DNA form, the CDR3 reads TGTGCCAGCAGTTTGAACAGGGAAGAGACCCAGTACTTC. It yields the protein CASSLNREETQYF.